This paragraph reports one T cell receptor (beta chain). What it binds is unknown. This entry comes from a study of cytomegalovirus exposure and HLA in healthy donors. Study background: An earlier analysis found 110 million or so unique TCR beta sequences from roughly 170 million T cells. Unique TCRs from HLA-typed donors, 80 million to 100 million of them, were held in an early data release. Study observations and caveats: Immune exposure information comprised only CMV serostatus.

In the PCR, 60 Vbeta and 13 Jbeta primers were used. Clones were sequenced by immunoSEQ multiplex PCR, and TCRdb holds only the in-frame ones, with some missing. Seen here are about 180,000 clones, 85% observed once, and the top ten hold 1%. Sequencing was carried out using PBMCs. The TCR comes from a boy between 2 and 10 years old in good health and CMV-seronegative.

The CDR3 protein is CASRPTEFSSYEQYV. CDR3 DNA: TGTGCCAGCAGGCCCACAGAATTCAGCTCCTACGAGCAGTACGTC. The J gene is TRBJ2-7, the V gene TRBV6-5; no clear D. Germline V gene lookup returns CDR1 MNHEY and CDR2 SVGAGI. Trimming cost V 6 bases and J 0 bases, with 15 bases left between them. The CDR3 runs to 15 residues.